One and the same sample provided the 27 T cell receptor beta chains below, sequenced in a study of blood T cell repertoires in COVID-19. TCRdb's table, derived via immunoSEQ multiplex PCR, lists solely in-frame clones and lacks some. The sample shows approximately 210,000 clones, roughly 88% of them seen only once. The sequencing sample was made of peripheral blood. These receptors came from a man aged 25 to 40 who had recovered from COVID-19.

This sequence joins TRBV10-3 and TRBJ1-2, with 9 bases aligning to TRBD1. CDR1 and CDR2 from the germline V gene are ENHRY and SYGVKD. J gave up 8 bases and V 4 bases, and 5 bases lay outside the gene matches. This CDR3 is 13 amino acids long. CDR3 in amino acids: CAISVRDREGYTF. For the CDR3, the DNA is TGTGCCATCAGTGTGAGGGACAGGGAGGGCTACACCTTC.

The chain carries TRBV11-3 and TRBJ2-2; 7 bases are a match to TRBD2. J gave up 1 base and V 5 bases, and 4 bases lay outside the gene matches. CDR1 SGHNT and CDR2 YENEEA come from the germline V gene. The CDR3 sequence is 15 residues long. Written as DNA, the CDR3 is TGTGCCAGCAGCCTCTCGGGGGGGAACACCGGGGAGCTGTTTTTT. This sequence encodes CASSLSGGNTGELFF.

This clone is a singleton in its sample. V usage is TRBV29-1 and J usage is TRBJ2-5, with TRBD1 matching over 11 bases. The junction had 17 bases not matched to a gene; V was cut back by 4 bases and J by 4 bases. The germline V gene has CDR1 SQVTM and CDR2 ANQGSEA. The CDR3 is 18 residues long. In DNA, the CDR3 is TGCAGCGTTGGGAGACCCCAGGACAGGGGGCTTCTGCGAGAGACCCAGTACTTC. Translation: CSVGRPQDRGLLRETQYF. Full variable domain (missing parts from reference TRBV29-1 and TRBJ2-5): SAVISQKPSRDICQRGTSLTIQCQVDSQVTMMFWYRQQPGQSLTLIATANQGSEATYESGFVIDKFPISRPNLTFSTLTVSNMSPEDSSIYLCSVGRPQDRGLLRETQYFGPGTRLLVL.

The rearrangement uses TRBV30 and TRBJ2-3, with D tentatively TRBD1 (6 bases). Trimming took 4 bases from V and 0 from J, leaving 14 bases between them. Germline-derived CDR1 and CDR2 are GTSNPN and SVGIG (reference sequence). CDR3 length: 15 residues. CDR3 DNA sequence: TGTGCCTGGAAGGGCAGGGGCTCTAGCACAGATACGCAGTATTTT. Encoded protein: CAWKGRGSSTDTQYF. Variable domain in full (rest from reference TRBV30 and TRBJ2-3): SQTIHQWPATLVQPVGSPLSLECTVEGTSNPNLYWYRQAAGRGLQLLFYSVGIGQISSEVPQNLSASRPQDRQFILSSKKLLLSDSGFYLCAWKGRGSSTDTQYFGPGTRLTVL.

This chain joins TRBV16 and TRBJ1-1, with D tentatively TRBD1 (6 bases). Trimming took off 4 bases at V and 10 bases at J, with 13 bases between the two ends. The CDR3 contains 12 residues. CDR1 is KGHSY, CDR2 FQNENV, per germline. The CDR3: CASSRQQGSAFF. CDR3 DNA sequence: TGTGCCAGCAGCCGCCAACAGGGATCAGCTTTCTTT.

The rearrangement links TRBV10-2 to TRBJ1-2, with TRBD1 matching over 8 bases. The germline V gene has CDR1 WSHSY and CDR2 SAAADI. This CDR3 contains 14 residues. Losses at the gene ends were 5 bases for V and 6 bases for J; bases not matched to a gene: 8. CDR3 DNA sequence: TGCGCCAGCAGTACGGGACAGGCCGGGGATGGCTACACCTTC. Encoded protein: CASSTGQAGDGYTF.

The chain combines TRBV9 with TRBJ2-7; 10 nucleotides line up with TRBD2. The CDR3 contains 16 residues. Germline CDR1 SGDLS, CDR2 YYNGEE. The ends lost 0 bases at V and 2 bases at J; junction bases unmatched: 5. For the CDR3, the DNA is TGTGCCAGCAGCGTAGGAACTAGCGGGGTACCCTACGAGCAGTACTTC. Its protein product is CASSVGTSGVPYEQYF. Full variable domain (missing parts from reference TRBV9 and TRBJ2-7): DSGVTQTPKHLITATGQRVTLRCSPRSGDLSVYWYQQSLDQGLQFLIQYYNGEERAKGNILERFSAQQFPDLHSELNLSSLELGDSALYFCASSVGTSGVPYEQYFGPGTRLTVT.

The chain employs TRBV19 and TRBJ2-5; 12 bases match TRBD2. The CDR3 spans 15 residues. V lost 10 bases and J lost 2; bases outside the gene matches: 8. Germline V gives CDR1 LNHDA, CDR2 SQIVND (reference sequence). CDR3 nucleotides: TGTGCCACCAGAAGGGGGACTAGCGGGCAAGAGACCCAGTACTTC. This gives the protein CATRRGTSGQETQYF.

The genes are TRBV11-2 and TRBJ2-2; 8 bases agree with TRBD1. Germline CDR1 SGHAT, CDR2 FQNNGV. The CDR3 covers 15 residues. The ends lost 4 bases at V and 1 base at J; junction bases unmatched: 2. CDR3 coding DNA: TGTGCCAGCAGCTCCGGGACAGGGAACACCGGGGAGCTGTTTTTT. Protein sequence: CASSSGTGNTGELFF.

The chain has TRBV5-5 and TRBJ2-5, with D perhaps TRBD1 (7 bases). Trimming took 0 bases from V and 5 from J, leaving 8 bases between them. The CDR3 is 13 residues long. Germline loops: CDR1 SGHKS, CDR2 YYEKEE (reference sequence). In DNA form, the CDR3 reads TGTGCCAGCAGCTTGGCAGGGGGGGAGACCCAGTACTTC. Amino acids: CASSLAGGETQYF.

The chain carries TRBV9 and TRBJ2-2, with 7 bases identical to TRBD1. Trimming at V came to 3 bases and at J to 0 bases, leaving 5 bases not matched to a gene. This CDR3 has 16 amino acids. Germline CDR1 and CDR2: SGDLS and YYNGEE. CDR3 DNA sequence: TGTGCCAGCAGCGCATTTACAGGGGCGAACACCGGGGAGCTGTTTTTT. This gives the protein CASSAFTGANTGELFF.

The chain links TRBV5-1 to TRBJ2-5; D is perhaps TRBD1 (6 bases). This CDR3 is built from 15 residues. The germline V gene encodes CDR1 SGHRS and CDR2 YFSETQ. Trimming cost V 2 bases and J 4 bases, with 15 bases left between them. In nucleotides, the CDR3 is TGCGCCAGCAGCTTTTCCGGGACAACGGTAGAGACCCAGTACTTC. The encoded protein is CASSFSGTTVETQYF.

V and J are TRBV4-1 and TRBJ1-2; a weak D match, TRBD1 (5 bases). CDR1 is MGHRA, CDR2 YSYEKL, per germline. This CDR3 is 13 amino acids long. V gave up 5 bases and J gave up 5 bases, with 12 bases separating them. The CDR3 loop reads CASSVQEAYGYTF. The CDR3 DNA is TGCGCCAGCAGCGTACAGGAAGCATATGGCTACACCTTC.

The gene calls are TRBV10-3 and TRBJ1-4; D not resolved. The V and J ends lost 4 bases and 5 bases respectively, with 8 bases between them. Germline V gene lookup returns CDR1 ENHRY and CDR2 SYGVKD. The CDR3 runs 13 residues. CDR3 bases: TGTGCCATCAGTGTTCTGGAGAATGAAAAACTGTTTTTT. This codes for CAISVLENEKLFF.

In its sample, this clone was seen once. This chain joins TRBV18 and TRBJ2-2, with D tentatively TRBD1 (5 bases). The CDR3 has 14 amino acids. Per germline, CDR1 KGHSH and CDR2 LQKENI. Trimming took 3 bases from V and 4 from J, leaving 9 bases between them. CDR3 in amino acids: CASSPGQVTGELFF. In DNA form, the CDR3 reads TGTGCCAGCTCACCGGGGCAGGTCACCGGGGAGCTGTTTTTT.

V gene TRBV2 combines with J gene TRBJ1-3, with D perhaps TRBD1 (6 bases). The V gene's germline CDR1 is SNHLY and CDR2 FYNNEI. CDR3 length equals 15 residues. Trimming stripped 6 bases from V and 2 bases from J, with 14 bases between. The CDR3 loop reads CASSVIGGTGNTIYF. The CDR3 region has the DNA TGTGCCAGCAGCGTTATAGGGGGAACTGGAAACACCATATATTTT.

The chain is built from TRBV6-4 and TRBJ1-3, with 11 bases that match TRBD1. Germline V gene sequence: CDR1 MRHNA, CDR2 SNTAGT. This CDR3 spans 21 amino acids. V lost 0 bases, J lost 2 bases, and 15 bases stayed unmatched. The CDR3 sequence: CASSDSTGTGGDKKAGNTIYF. The CDR3 nucleotides are TGTGCCAGCAGTGACTCCACCGGGACAGGGGGGGATAAAAAGGCTGGAAACACCATATATTTT.

The V call is TRBV7-8, the J call TRBJ1-1, with D maybe TRBD1 (5 bases). From germline, CDR1 is SGHVS and CDR2 FQNEAQ. The CDR3 covers 15 residues. Trimming stripped 2 bases from V and 1 base from J, with 11 bases between. The CDR3 reads CASSLYGGENTEAFF. The CDR3 nucleotides are TGTGCCAGCAGCTTATATGGGGGGGAGAACACTGAAGCTTTCTTT.

This clone was seen just once. The V call is TRBV3-1 (or the pseudogene TRBV3-2), the J call TRBJ1-2; D is unclear. CDR1 and CDR2 from the germline V gene are LGHDT and YNNKEL (reference sequence). Trimming pared 0 bases from V and 5 bases from J, leaving 13 bases between. CDR3 length equals 15 residues. As DNA, the CDR3 is TGTGCCAGCAGCCAAGATACGGTGAGGGTATATGGCTACACCTTC. Translated, it gives CASSQDTVRVYGYTF.

The chain has TRBV15 and TRBJ2-7; TRBD2 matches 8 bases. The CDR3 has 15 amino acids. Germline V gene sequence: CDR1 LNHNV, CDR2 YYDKDF (reference sequence). V shed 1 base and J 5 bases; nucleotides not matched to a gene: 7. Here the CDR3 reads CATSRGRGGPDEQYF. The DNA for the CDR3 is TGTGCCACCAGCAGAGGTCGGGGGGGGCCCGACGAGCAGTACTTC.

V usage is TRBV4-3 and J usage is TRBJ2-7; tentatively, D is TRBD2 (6 bases). V was cut by 3 bases and J by 1 base, with 16 bases left in between. The CDR3 has 16 residues. The V gene's germline CDR1 is LGHNA and CDR2 YSLEER. In DNA, the CDR3 is TGCGCCAGCAGCCAGACCCCGGGGGTGAGGTCCTACGAGCAGTACTTC. Residues: CASSQTPGVRSYEQYF.

The rearrangement links TRBV11-3 to TRBJ2-5, with TRBD1 matching over 7 bases. Germline V CDR1 and CDR2: SGHNT, YENEEA. The CDR3 is 13 amino acids. V gave up 5 bases and J gave up 6 bases; unmatched junction bases: 6. CDR3 amino acids: CASSQGVVQTQYF. The CDR3, as DNA: TGTGCCAGCAGCCAGGGGGTGGTTCAGACCCAGTACTTC.

This clone was found a few times. The chain uses TRBV6-5 and TRBJ1-5, with TRBD1 matching 8 bases. The germline V gene has CDR1 MNHEY and CDR2 SVGAGI. J gave up 10 bases and V 6 bases, and 11 bases lay outside the gene matches. This CDR3 region has 14 residues. The CDR3 region is CASSPGTGSRPQHF. CDR3 DNA sequence: TGTGCCAGCAGCCCGGGGACAGGTAGTCGACCCCAGCATTTT.

The chain couples TRBV30 to TRBJ2-7; TRBD2 is a possible D gene (5 bases). Trimming removed 5 bases from V and 5 bases from J, with 16 bases in between. This CDR3 region has 13 residues. Germline values: CDR1 GTSNPN, CDR2 SVGIG (reference sequence). The CDR3 region has the DNA TGTGCCTGGGACGTAATGGGGAGCAACGAGCAGTACTTC. Its protein product is CAWDVMGSNEQYF. The variable domain in full, completed from reference TRBV30 and TRBJ2-7, reads SQTIHQWPATLVQPVGSPLSLECTVEGTSNPNLYWYRQAAGRGLQLLFYSVGIGQISSEVPQNLSASRPQDRQFILSSKKLLLSDSGFYLCAWDVMGSNEQYFGPGTRLTVT.

The chain carries TRBV5-6 and TRBJ2-7; D is possibly TRBD2 (5 bases). Between the trimmed V and J ends, which lost 7 bases and 6 bases, there was a span of 11 bases. This CDR3 comprises 11 residues. Germline CDR1 SGHDT, CDR2 YYEEEE. The CDR3 bases are TGTGCCAGCGGCGAGGGTGGCGAGCAGTACTTC. Translating gives CASGEGGEQYF.

The chain uses TRBV7-2 and TRBJ1-2, with no clear D. Germline V gene sequence: CDR1 SGHTA, CDR2 FQGNSA. This CDR3 has 13 residues. V was shortened by 5 bases and J by 8 bases, with 15 bases between the two germline ends. CDR3: CASSGLTVQGYTF. CDR3 bases: TGTGCCAGCAGCGGTCTAACGGTCCAAGGCTACACCTTC.

In this sample, this clone turned up once. V usage is TRBV7-9 and J usage is TRBJ1-5; unclear D gene. CDR1 and CDR2 (germline): SEHNR, FQNEAQ (reference sequence). Trimming pared 3 bases from V and 7 bases from J, leaving 7 bases between. This CDR3 has 12 residues. CDR3 protein: CASSLAEQPQHF. In DNA, the CDR3 is TGTGCCAGCAGCTTGGCGGAGCAGCCCCAGCATTTT. Full variable domain (rest looked up from reference TRBV7-9 and TRBJ1-5): DTGVSQNPRHKITKRGQNVTFRCDPISEHNRLYWYRQTLGQGPEFLTYFQNEAQLEKSRLLSDRFSAERPKGSFSTLEIQRTEQGDSAMYLCASSLAEQPQHFGDGTRLSIL.